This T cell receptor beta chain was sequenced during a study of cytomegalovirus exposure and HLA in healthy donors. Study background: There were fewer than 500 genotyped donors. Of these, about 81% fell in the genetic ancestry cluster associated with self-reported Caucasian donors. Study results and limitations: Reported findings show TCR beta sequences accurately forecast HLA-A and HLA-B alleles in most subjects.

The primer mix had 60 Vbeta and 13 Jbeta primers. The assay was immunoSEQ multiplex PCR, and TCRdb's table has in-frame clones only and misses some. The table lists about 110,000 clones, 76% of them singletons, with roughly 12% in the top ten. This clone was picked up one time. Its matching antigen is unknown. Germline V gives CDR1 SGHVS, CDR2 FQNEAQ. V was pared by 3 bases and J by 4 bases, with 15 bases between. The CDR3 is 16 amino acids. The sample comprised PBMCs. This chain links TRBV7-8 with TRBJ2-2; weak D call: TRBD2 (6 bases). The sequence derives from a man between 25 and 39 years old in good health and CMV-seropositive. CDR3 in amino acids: CASSFNRDSFTGELFF. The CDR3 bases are TGTGCCAGCAGCTTTAACCGGGACTCCTTCACCGGGGAGCTGTTTTTT.